A single sample gave rise to the 2 T cell receptor beta chains below, sequenced in a study of T cell repertoires in cytomegalovirus infection. Which antigens these TCRs recognize remains unknown. TCRdb passed the reads through MiXCR, listing each CDR3 protein once. The data contain 640,000 or so distinct CDR3 sequences, roughly a third of them singletons. This material consisted of cultured PBMCs, taken from culture after CMV antigen stimulation. The receptors here all came from a human donor in good health (CMV status not recorded). Some clones in this sample may be carry-over from other donors' samples.

The J gene is TRBJ2-5, the V gene TRBV28, with D tentatively TRBD1 or TRBD2 (5 bases each). The V end lost 5 bases, the J end lost 3 bases, and 13 bases lay between the germline ends. The CDR3 totals 14 residues. CDR1 is MDHEN and CDR2 is SYDVKM in the germline V gene. As DNA, the CDR3 is TGTGCCAGCAGTCCCTGGGACGGGAAAGAGACCCAGTACTTC. Translation gives CASSPWDGKETQYF. Full variable domain (rest looked up from reference TRBV28 and TRBJ2-5): DVKVTQSSRYLVKRTGEKVFLECVQDMDHENMFWYRQDPGLGLRLIYFSYDVKMKEKGDIPEGYSVSREKKERFSLILESASTNQTSMYLCASSPWDGKETQYFGPGTRLLVL.

This clonotype was detected only once. The V call is TRBV15, the J call TRBJ2-5, with 11 bases identical to TRBD2. CDR1 is LNHNV and CDR2 is YYDKDF in the germline V gene (reference sequence). CDR3 length: 15 residues. V shed 3 bases, J shed 3 bases, and the junction held 3 bases outside the gene matches. The DNA for the CDR3 is TGTGCCACCAGCAGCCCGACTAGCGGGGAAGAGACCCAGTACTTC. The encoded protein is CATSSPTSGEETQYF.